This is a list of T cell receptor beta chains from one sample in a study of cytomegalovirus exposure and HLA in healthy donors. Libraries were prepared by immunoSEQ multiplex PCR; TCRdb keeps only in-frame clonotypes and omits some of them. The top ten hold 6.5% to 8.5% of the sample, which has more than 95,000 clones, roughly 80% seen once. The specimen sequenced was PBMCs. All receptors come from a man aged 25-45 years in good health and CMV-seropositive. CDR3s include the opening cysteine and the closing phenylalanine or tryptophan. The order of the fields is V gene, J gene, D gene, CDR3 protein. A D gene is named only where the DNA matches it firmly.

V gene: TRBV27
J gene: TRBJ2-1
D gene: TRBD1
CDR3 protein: CASSSDRGANEQFF

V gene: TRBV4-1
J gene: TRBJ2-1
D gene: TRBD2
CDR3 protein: CASSQGTSGGAYEQFF

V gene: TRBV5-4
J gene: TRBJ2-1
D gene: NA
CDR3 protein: CASSLVGSLSYNEQFF

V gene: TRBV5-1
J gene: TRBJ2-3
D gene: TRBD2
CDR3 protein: CASSLGGVAGTLRDTQYF

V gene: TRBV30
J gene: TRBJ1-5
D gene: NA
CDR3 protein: CAWSVGGPNQPQHF

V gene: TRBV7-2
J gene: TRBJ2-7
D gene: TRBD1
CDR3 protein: CASSLVFTGGWDEQYF

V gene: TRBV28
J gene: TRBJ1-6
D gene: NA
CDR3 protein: CASSGVPPLHF

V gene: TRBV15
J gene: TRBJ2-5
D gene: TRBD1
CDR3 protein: CATSKGQRETQYF

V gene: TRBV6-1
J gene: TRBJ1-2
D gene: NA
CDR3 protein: CASSVWDSNVYGYTF

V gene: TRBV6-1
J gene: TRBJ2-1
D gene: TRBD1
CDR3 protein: CASSETGLGEQFF

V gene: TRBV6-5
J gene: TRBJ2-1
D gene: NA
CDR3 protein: CASTRGGEQFF

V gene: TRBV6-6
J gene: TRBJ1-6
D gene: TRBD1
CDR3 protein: CASRQVTGGGSPLHF

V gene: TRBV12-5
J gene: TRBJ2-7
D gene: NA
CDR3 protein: CASGLDSSYEQYF

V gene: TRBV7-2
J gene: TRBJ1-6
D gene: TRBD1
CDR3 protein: CASSFPGQGNSPLHF

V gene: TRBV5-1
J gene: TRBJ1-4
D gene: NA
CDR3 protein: CASSVGGGVEKLFF

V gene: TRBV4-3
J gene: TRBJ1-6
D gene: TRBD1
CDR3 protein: CASSQVVRGRFESYNSPLHF

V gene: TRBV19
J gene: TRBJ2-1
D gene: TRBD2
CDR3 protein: CASSSGGASYNEQFF

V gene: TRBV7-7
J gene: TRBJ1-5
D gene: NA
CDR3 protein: CASSLDINQPQHF

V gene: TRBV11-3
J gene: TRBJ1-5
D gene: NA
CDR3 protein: CASRLKGYQPQHF

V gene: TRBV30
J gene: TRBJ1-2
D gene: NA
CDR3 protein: CAWSVVAGRGYTF

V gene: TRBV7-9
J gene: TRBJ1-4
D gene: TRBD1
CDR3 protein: CASSRGQENEKLFF

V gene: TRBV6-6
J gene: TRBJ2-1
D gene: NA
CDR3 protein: CASRREGNEQFF

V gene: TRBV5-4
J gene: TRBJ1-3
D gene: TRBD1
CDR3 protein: CASSYGTVTPNSGNTIYF

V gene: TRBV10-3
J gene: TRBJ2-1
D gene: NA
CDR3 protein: CAISGPPQDEQFF

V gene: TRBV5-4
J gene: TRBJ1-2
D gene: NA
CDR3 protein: CASRLPGHANYGYTF

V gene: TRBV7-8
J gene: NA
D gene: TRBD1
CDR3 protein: CASSPRTGWNEQYF

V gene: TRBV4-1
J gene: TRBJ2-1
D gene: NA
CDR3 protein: CASSPSRTTTNNEQFF